The clone carrying this TCR beta chain was picked up many times. TCRdb called the RACE reads again in MiXCR, with one record for every CDR3 protein. The sample lists about 380,000 distinct CDR3 sequences; about 5.1% were seen once. Per germline, CDR1 SGHRS and CDR2 YFSETQ. The CDR3 has 15 amino acids. The junction had 6 bases not matched to a gene; V was cut back by 6 bases and J by 5 bases. The source of the sample is a study of human T cells and chemical hapten exposure. The time point: pre-sensitization, week 0. Treatment: therapeutic diphenylcyclopropenone sensitization with weekly scalp DPC. The input for sequencing was whole blood, taken in connection with sensitization to the hapten diphenylcyclopropenone (DPC). This TCR was recovered from a woman between 50 and 59 years old with alopecia areata. Some clones in this sample may be carry-over from other donors' samples. The chain joins TRBV5-1 to TRBJ2-5, with TRBD2 matching over 14 bases. In DNA form, the CDR3 reads TGCGCCAGCATGACTAGCGGGGGGGCCGGGGAGACCCAGTACTTC. Protein: CASMTSGGAGETQYF.